This T cell receptor (beta chain) stems from a study of CD8+CD57+ T cells in acquired aplastic anemia. At the level of the study: The average for DNA from sorted CD4+ and CD8+ cells was 3 to 4 ug.

Genomic DNA, serving as template, underwent TCR beta VDJ and CDR3 profiling. In TCRdb, the reads were re-called with MiXCR into one record per CDR3 protein. The sample holds approximately 190,000 distinct CDR3 sequences, around 45% seen once. Patients included in sequencing had previously demonstrated CD8+CD57+ cell expansion by flow cytometry. Every one of the patients had aplastic anemia (severe, acquired). At the time of blood sampling, patients had not yet received any therapy. Germline CDR1 and CDR2: GTSNPN and SVGIG (reference sequence). CDR3 length: 12 residues. The V end was cut by 7 bases, the J end by 9 bases, with 16 bases between.

The TCR comes from a human donor with aplastic anemia. The chain employs TRBV30 and TRBJ2-1; D gene ambiguous. Material for sequencing was sorted CD4+, CD8+, or CD8+CD57+ T cells (not recorded which) from PBMCs. The CDR3, as DNA: TGTGCCTCGCTCCCAGGTGGAAGTGAGCAGTTCTTC. Translated: CASLPGGSEQFF.